These T cell receptor beta chains were read from a single sample in a study of T cell repertoires in cytomegalovirus infection. Each CDR3 protein is one row after TCRdb ran MiXCR on the reads. The sample lists fewer than 250,000 distinct CDR3 sequences, approximately 13% occurring once. The sample consisted of PBMCs. The receptor source for this set is a human donor in good health (CMV status not recorded). Some clones in this sample may be carry-over from other donors' samples. The conserved cysteine and the conserved F or W are not part of the CDR3 here. Not every row has a clone size; where given, it reads once, few, many or a size class.

j_call: TRBJ2-5
cdr3_length: 10
v_call: TRBV6-5
clone_size: NA
cdr3_aa: ASSRDWETQY

j_call: TRBJ2-7
cdr3_length: 9
v_call: TRBV29-1
clone_size: many
cdr3_aa: SVVNRDEQY

j_call: TRBJ2-1
cdr3_length: 13
v_call: TRBV19
clone_size: NA
cdr3_aa: ASSTRTGGYNEQF

j_call: TRBJ1-1
cdr3_length: 12
v_call: TRBV7-2
clone_size: many
cdr3_aa: ASSLELSAHEAF

j_call: TRBJ1-2
cdr3_length: 14
v_call: TRBV7-2
clone_size: many
cdr3_aa: ASSLGGGGARYGYT

j_call: TRBJ1-2
cdr3_length: 13
v_call: TRBV7-2
clone_size: many
cdr3_aa: ASSPARTPIYGYT

j_call: TRBJ2-7
cdr3_length: 14
v_call: TRBV5-6
clone_size: NA
cdr3_aa: ASSRTRQGVTYEQY

j_call: TRBJ2-5
cdr3_length: 11
v_call: TRBV6-2/TRBV6-3
clone_size: NA
cdr3_aa: ASSYGRTETQY

j_call: TRBJ2-7
cdr3_length: 13
v_call: TRBV6-2/TRBV6-3
clone_size: many
cdr3_aa: ASSRPTGGSYEQY

j_call: TRBJ2-5
cdr3_length: 11
v_call: TRBV29-1
clone_size: few
cdr3_aa: SVDGGGGETQY

j_call: TRBJ2-1
cdr3_length: 13
v_call: TRBV12-3/TRBV12-4
clone_size: many
cdr3_aa: ASSQGAFSYNEQF

j_call: TRBJ1-2
cdr3_length: 10
v_call: TRBV7-2
clone_size: many
cdr3_aa: ASSLVESHFT